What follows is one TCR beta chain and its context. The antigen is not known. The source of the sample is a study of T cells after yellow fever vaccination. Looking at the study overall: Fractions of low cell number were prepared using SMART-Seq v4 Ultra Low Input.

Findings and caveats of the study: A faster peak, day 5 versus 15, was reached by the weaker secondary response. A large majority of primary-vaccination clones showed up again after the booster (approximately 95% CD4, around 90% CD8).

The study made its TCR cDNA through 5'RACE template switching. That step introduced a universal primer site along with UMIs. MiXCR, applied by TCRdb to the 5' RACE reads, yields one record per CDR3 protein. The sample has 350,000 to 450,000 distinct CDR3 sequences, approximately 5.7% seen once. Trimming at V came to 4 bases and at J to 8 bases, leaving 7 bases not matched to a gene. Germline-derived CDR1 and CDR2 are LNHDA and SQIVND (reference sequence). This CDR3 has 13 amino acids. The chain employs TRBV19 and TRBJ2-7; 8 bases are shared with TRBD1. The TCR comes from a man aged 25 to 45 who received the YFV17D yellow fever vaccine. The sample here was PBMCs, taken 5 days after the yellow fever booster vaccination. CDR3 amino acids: CASSTGQGAKQYF. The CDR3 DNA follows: TGTGCCAGTAGTACGGGGCAGGGGGCGAAGCAGTACTTC.